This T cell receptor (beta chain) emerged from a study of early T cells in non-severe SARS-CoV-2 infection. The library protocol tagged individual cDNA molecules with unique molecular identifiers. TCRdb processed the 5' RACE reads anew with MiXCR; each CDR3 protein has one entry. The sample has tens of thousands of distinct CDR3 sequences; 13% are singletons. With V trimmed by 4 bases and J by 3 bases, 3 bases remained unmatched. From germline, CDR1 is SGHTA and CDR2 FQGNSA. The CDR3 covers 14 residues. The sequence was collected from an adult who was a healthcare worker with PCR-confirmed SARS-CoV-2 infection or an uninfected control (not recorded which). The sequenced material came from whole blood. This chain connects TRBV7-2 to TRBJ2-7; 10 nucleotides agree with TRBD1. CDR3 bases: TGTGCCAGCAGCTCCGGGACAGGGGTCTACGAGCAGTACTTC. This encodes CASSSGTGVYEQYF.